The clone carrying this TCR beta chain was seen many times. Germline is not matched at one junction end, which may reflect a read error. The CDR3 consists of 16 residues. Germline-derived CDR1 and CDR2 are SSHAT and FNYEAQ (reference sequence). These data come from a study of T-cell memory formation after mild COVID-19. TCRdb reprocessed the 5' RACE reads with MiXCR, giving one entry per CDR3 protein. The repertoire holds fewer than 600,000 distinct CDR3 sequences, with roughly 22% as singletons. The source is an adult woman who had mild COVID-19 (a few samples of this study predate the infection). Cell type and time point are not known. The chain carries TRBV7-7 and TRBJ2-2; TRBD2 matches at 13 bases. Sequenced material: PBMCs or a T cell subset sorted from them (not recorded which). CDR3 nucleotide sequence: TGTGCTAGCAGCGTCGGACTAGCGGGAGTAACCGGGGAGCTGTTTTTT. It is translated as CASSVGLAGVTGELFF. Based on the CDR3 plus reference TRBV7-7 and TRBJ2-2, the full variable domain is GAGVSQSPRYKVTKRGQDVTLRCDPISSHATLYWYQQALGQGPEFLTYFNYEAQPDKSGLPSDRFSAERPEGSISTLTIQRTEQRDSAMYRCASSVGLAGVTGELFFGEGSRLTVL.